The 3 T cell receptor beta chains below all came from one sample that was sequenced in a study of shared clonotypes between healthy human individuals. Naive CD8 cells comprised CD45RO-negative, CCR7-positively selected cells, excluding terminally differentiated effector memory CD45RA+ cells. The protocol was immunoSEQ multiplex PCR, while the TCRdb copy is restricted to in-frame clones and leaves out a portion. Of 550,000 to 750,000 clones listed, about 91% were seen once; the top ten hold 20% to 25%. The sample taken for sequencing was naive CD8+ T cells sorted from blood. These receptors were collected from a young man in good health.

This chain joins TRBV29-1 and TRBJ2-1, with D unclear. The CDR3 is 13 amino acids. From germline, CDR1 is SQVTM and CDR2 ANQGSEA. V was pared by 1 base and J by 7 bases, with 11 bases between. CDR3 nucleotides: TGCAGCGTTGAAGTCCCCAGCGCGAATGAGCAGTTCTTC. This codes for CSVEVPSANEQFF.

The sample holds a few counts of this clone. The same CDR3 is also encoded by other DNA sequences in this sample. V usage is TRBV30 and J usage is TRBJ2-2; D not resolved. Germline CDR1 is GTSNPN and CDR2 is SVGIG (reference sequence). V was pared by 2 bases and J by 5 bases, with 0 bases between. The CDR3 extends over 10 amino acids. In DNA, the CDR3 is TGTGCCTGGAGTACCGGGGAGCTGTTTTTT. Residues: CAWSTGELFF.

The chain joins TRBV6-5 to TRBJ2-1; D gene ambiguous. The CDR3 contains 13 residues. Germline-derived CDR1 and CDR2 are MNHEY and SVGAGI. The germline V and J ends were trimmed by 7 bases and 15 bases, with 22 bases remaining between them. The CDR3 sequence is CASKILGQRFLFF. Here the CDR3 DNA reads TGTGCCAGCAAGATTCTCGGCCAACGATTCCTGTTCTTC.